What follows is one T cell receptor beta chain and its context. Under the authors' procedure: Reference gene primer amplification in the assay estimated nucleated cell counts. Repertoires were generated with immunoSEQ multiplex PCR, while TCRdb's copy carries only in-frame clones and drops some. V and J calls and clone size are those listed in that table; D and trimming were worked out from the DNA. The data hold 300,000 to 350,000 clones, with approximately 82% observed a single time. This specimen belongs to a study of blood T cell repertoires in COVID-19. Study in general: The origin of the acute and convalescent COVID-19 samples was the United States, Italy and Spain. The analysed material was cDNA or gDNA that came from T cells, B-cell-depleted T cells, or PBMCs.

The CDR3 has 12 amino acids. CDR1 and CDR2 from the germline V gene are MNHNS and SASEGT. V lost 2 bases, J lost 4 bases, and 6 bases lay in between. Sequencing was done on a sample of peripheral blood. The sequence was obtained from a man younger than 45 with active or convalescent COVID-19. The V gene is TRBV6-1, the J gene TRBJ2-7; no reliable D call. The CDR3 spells CASSEMRYEQYF. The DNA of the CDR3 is TGTGCCAGCAGTGAAATGAGGTACGAGCAGTACTTC.